This entry lists 12 T cell receptor delta chains sequenced from one sample in a study of gamma-delta chains in newborns, infants, children. TCRdb re-called clones from the reads via CATT. Of 800 to 950 delta-chain clones in the sample, roughly 1.7% were seen once. Input material: blood. These receptor sequences come from a child in good health.

As concerns this clone: Since a much larger clone is just one base distant, this may be a read error. The sample carries other DNA sequences with the same CDR3. The genes are TRDV1 and TRDJ1, with 12 bases fitting TRDD3. The CDR3 length is 18 residues. The germline V gene encodes CDR1 TSWWSYY and CDR2 QGS. The CDR3 DNA sequence: TGTGCTCTTGGGGAACTTACTGGGGGATACTGGCTCACCGATAAGCTCATCTTT. Amino acids: CALGELTGGYWLTDKLIF.

This clone was counted only a few times. This likely reflects a read error, since a far larger clone is one base away. It is unclear where the CDR3 begins or ends on the DNA, so no DNA is shown, and the CDR3 is as TCRdb lists it. The CDR3 reads CACDTVAGGTGPDKPIF. V usage is TRDV2 and J usage is TRDJ1; the table's D call, TRDD3, was not checked against the DNA. The CDR3 length is 17 residues, termini included. Germline V gene lookup returns CDR1 GEAIGNYY and CDR2 EKD.

In regard to this clone: Given a much more abundant clone one base away, this may be a read error. The chain has TRDV2 and TRDJ1; 8 positions match TRDD3. Trimming at V came to 3 bases and at J to 5 bases, leaving 7 bases not matched to a gene. Germline V gene data show CDR1 as GEAIGNYY and CDR2 as EKD. The length of the CDR3 is 14 residues. The CDR3 DNA reads TGTGCCTGTGACGACCTTGGGGGATCTGATAAACTCATCTTT. This gives the protein CACDDLGGSDKLIF.

About this clone: The protein that TCRdb holds for this DNA derives from a much larger clone and differs from the translated DNA at residue 10, which likely indicates a read error; the protein shown here is translated from the DNA. Other DNA sequences in this sample translate to the same CDR3. V is TRDV2 and J is TRDJ1; the D is unclear. The V and J ends lost 0 bases and 0 bases respectively, with 16 bases between them. Looked up from germline, CDR1 is GEAIGNYY and CDR2 is EKD. The CDR3 is 17 amino acids. CDR3 coding DNA: TGTGCCTGTGACACCGTACATTCCAATATATACACCGATAAACTCATCTTT. It translates to CACDTVHSNIYTDKLIF.

By share, this clone counts as medium-sized (0.01 to 0.1%). Distinct nucleotide sequences in the sample also encode this CDR3. This rearrangement joins TRDV3 to TRDJ1; 13 bases fit TRDD3. Germline CDR1 is TVYSNPD and CDR2 is GDNSRS (reference sequence). The CDR3 has 23 amino acids. V lost 1 base, J lost 2 bases, and 28 bases stayed unmatched. The CDR3 bases are TGTGCCTTTAACCAAAATTTCCGGAATGGCTTTTACTGGGGGATACGGAGGACCGATAAACTCATCTTT. This encodes CAFNQNFRNGFYWGIRRTDKLIF.

This clone has more than one count but fewer than ten. The V call is TRDV2, the J call TRDJ2, with 12 bases lining up with TRDD3. Germline V gives CDR1 GEAIGNYY, CDR2 EKD. This CDR3 has 17 residues. V shed 3 bases, J shed 4 bases, and the junction held 8 bases outside the gene matches. CDR3 DNA sequence: TGTGCCTGTGACCACGTACTGGGGGATACTCCGACAGCACAACTCTTCTTT. Its protein is CACDHVLGDTPTAQLFF.

This clone has just a few counts. This chain joins TRDV1 and TRDJ1; 10 bases are shared with TRDD3. After removal of 2 bases from V and 2 bases from J, the junction contained 23 bases not matched to a gene. The CDR3 length is 22 residues. Germline CDR1 reads TSWWSYY; CDR2 reads QGS. CDR3 region: CALGERLPYWGMRVRWTDKLIF. DNA for the CDR3: TGTGCTCTTGGGGAAAGGCTTCCCTACTGGGGGATGAGGGTCCGTTGGACCGATAAACTCATCTTT.

This clone was observed a few times. A clone one base away is much larger, so this may be a read error. The chain recombines TRDV1 with TRDJ1, with 11 bases aligning to TRDD3. Germline CDR1 is TSWWSYY and CDR2 is QGS. Losses at the gene ends were 0 bases for V and 0 bases for J; bases not matched to a gene: 21. The CDR3 is 23 amino acids. The CDR3 DNA sequence: TGTGCTCTTGGGGAACTAGTCATCGTCCTCCAGTACTGGGGGATAGGGAACACCGATAAACTCATCTTT. This encodes CALGELVIVLQYWGIGNTDKLIF.

In its sample, this clone is large. Other DNA sequences in the same sample also yield this CDR3. This sequence joins TRDV2 and TRDJ1; a possible D gene is TRDD3 (6 bases). CDR3 length equals 15 residues. The germline V gene encodes CDR1 GEAIGNYY and CDR2 EKD. Trimming pared 1 base from V and 0 bases from J, leaving 11 bases between. CDR3 sequence: CACDTVGAYTDKLIF. CDR3 in DNA: TGTGCCTGTGACACGGTGGGGGCCTACACCGATAAACTCATCTTT.

This clone has a handful of counts. A single base is all that separates this from a far larger clone, so a read error is likely. The chain is built from TRDV2 and TRDJ1; D may be TRDD3 (6 bases). In germline, CDR1 is GEAIGNYY, CDR2 EKD. The CDR3 has 19 residues. This CDR3 reads CARDTLNGGPPGYTDKLIF. CDR3 in DNA: TGTGCCCGTGACACCTTGAATGGGGGGCCTCCCGGCTACACCGATAAACTCATCTTT.

By its share, this clone is hyperexpanded. Other DNA sequences of this sample code for an identical CDR3. The V and J genes are TRDV2 and TRDJ1, with TRDD3 matching 7 bases. This CDR3 region has 17 residues. V dropped 0 bases and J dropped 4; count of bases not matched to a gene: 13. The germline gives CDR1 GEAIGNYY, CDR2 EKD. CDR3 sequence: CACDTEGLGGSDDKLIF. The CDR3 region has the DNA TGTGCCTGTGACACCGAGGGGCTGGGGGGCAGCGACGATAAACTCATCTTT.

About this clone itself: The protein recorded in TCRdb matches a much larger clone and deviates from this DNA's translation at residue 8, suggesting a read error; the protein here is obtained by translating the DNA. The V call is TRDV2, the J call TRDJ3, with TRDD3 matching over 7 bases. The CDR3 is 18 residues long. Germline CDR1 is GEAIGNYY and CDR2 is EKD. In DNA form, the CDR3 reads TGTGCTTGTGACACCGGGGATATGAGGTCCTGGGACACCCGACAGATGTTTTTC. It is translated as CACDTGDMRSWDTRQMFF.